The following is a T cell receptor beta chain sequence with its context. The data were obtained in a study of blood T cell repertoires in COVID-19. Study background: Samples of COVID-19 (acute and convalescent) were obtained from the United States, Italy and Spain. From T cells, B-cell-depleted T cells, or PBMCs came the material, which was cDNA or gDNA.

The authors' processing: Amplifying reference gene primers gave estimates of nucleated cell counts. This table comes from immunoSEQ multiplex PCR, and its TCRdb copy is limited to in-frame clones, with some not included. V and J calls and clone size come straight from that table; D and trimming were deduced from the DNA. The table has some 240,000 clones, around 90% seen once. The ends were cut back, 5 bases at V and 2 bases at J, with 10 bases in the middle. Germline assignment: CDR1 MDHEN and CDR2 SYDVKM. This CDR3 comprises 13 residues. Patients at the Seattle site were enrolled during active infection and followed longitudinally.

The sample was peripheral blood. This sequence joins TRBV28 and TRBJ2-7; D call uncertain. The sequence derives from a man aged 55 to 70 with COVID-19, enrolled during active disease. CDR3 DNA: TGTGCCAGCAGTCGCCAAAACACCTACGAGCAGTACTTC. Amino acid sequence: CASSRQNTYEQYF.